These 30 T cell receptor beta chains came from one sample sequenced in a study of tumor-infiltrating lymphocytes in localized non-small cell lung cancer. The data were produced by immunoSEQ multiplex PCR, yet TCRdb's version contains in-frame clones alone and is incomplete. The profile covers some 13,000 clones, with around four fifths appearing a single time and about 13% taken by the ten largest. Specimen: uninvolved lung tissue not adjacent to the tumor. Receptors originate from a human donor with non-small cell lung cancer.

The genes are TRBV7-3 and TRBJ2-1; D uncertain. Trimming left V 2 bases short and J 6 bases short, with 14 bases between. Germline values: CDR1 SGHTA, CDR2 FQGTGA. CDR3 length equals 15 residues. CDR3 nucleotide sequence: TGTGCCAGCAGCTTAGGTGTGAGTGCTAGCAATGAGCAGTTCTTC. Encoded protein: CASSLGVSASNEQFF.

The gene calls are TRBV9 and TRBJ2-3; 7 nucleotides agree with TRBD1. There are 17 residues in the CDR3. Germline V gene sequence: CDR1 SGDLS, CDR2 YYNGEE. The trim removed 0 bases at V and 1 base at J, leaving 8 bases unmatched. The chain's CDR3 is CASSVEVWTGGTDTQYF. DNA of the CDR3: TGTGCCAGCAGCGTAGAGGTTTGGACAGGAGGCACAGATACGCAGTATTTT. The whole variable domain, remainder taken from reference TRBV9 and TRBJ2-3, is DSGVTQTPKHLITATGQRVTLRCSPRSGDLSVYWYQQSLDQGLQFLIQYYNGEERAKGNILERFSAQQFPDLHSELNLSSLELGDSALYFCASSVEVWTGGTDTQYFGPGTRLTVL.

This clone was seen a single time. This chain links TRBV2 with TRBJ1-2; D is possibly TRBD1 (6 bases). Trimming took off 2 bases at V and 6 bases at J, with 13 bases between the two ends. In germline, CDR1 is SNHLY, CDR2 FYNNEI. CDR3 length: 14 amino acids. The CDR3 DNA reads as TGTGCCAGCAGTGAACGGGGGGCGGGCGATGGCTACACCTTC. Protein product: CASSERGAGDGYTF.

The rearrangement uses TRBV11-2 and TRBJ2-7; 9 bases are a match to TRBD1. There are 15 residues in the CDR3. With V trimmed by 3 bases and J by 0 bases, 3 bases remained unmatched. CDR1 is SGHAT, CDR2 FQNNGV, per germline. For the CDR3, the DNA is TGTGCCAGCAGCTTTTGGGACAGGGCCTCCTACGAGCAGTACTTC. It codes for CASSFWDRASYEQYF.

The V and J genes are TRBV27 and TRBJ1-2, with D possibly matching TRBD1 (6 bases). Deletions cut 6 bases from V and 0 bases from J, with 8 bases between. This CDR3 comprises 13 residues. The germline gives CDR1 MNHEY, CDR2 SMNVEV (reference sequence). The CDR3 is CASRGAANYGYTF. The DNA for the CDR3 is TGTGCCAGCAGGGGGGCGGCTAACTATGGCTACACCTTC.

V gene TRBV19 combines with J gene TRBJ2-3; possibly TRBD2 for D (6 bases). The CDR3 consists of 15 residues. The V end lost 5 bases, the J end lost 0 bases, and 12 bases lay between the germline ends. In germline, CDR1 is LNHDA, CDR2 SQIVND (reference sequence). CDR3 coding DNA: TGTGCCAGTAGTGAGGACGGGACTAGCACAGATACGCAGTATTTT. Translating it yields CASSEDGTSTDTQYF.

This clone was detected only a few times. The chain recombines TRBV5-4 with TRBJ1-1, with D perhaps matching TRBD1 (6 bases). This CDR3 is built from 14 residues. V was shortened by 1 base and J by 1 base, with 8 bases between the two germline ends. From germline, CDR1 is SGHNT and CDR2 YYREEE (reference sequence). This CDR3 is CASSLRQANTEAFF. CDR3 sequence (DNA): TGTGCCAGCAGCTTGCGACAGGCGAACACTGAAGCTTTCTTT.

In this sample, this clone turned up a few times. This sequence joins TRBV11-2 and TRBJ1-2; a weak D match, TRBD1 (6 bases). Per the germline V gene, CDR1 is SGHAT and CDR2 is FQNNGV. This CDR3 has 13 amino acids. V was clipped by 4 bases and J by 4 bases, with 10 bases between them. CDR3 bases: TGTGCCAGCAGCTCAACAGGGACCTATGGCTACACCTTC. This encodes CASSSTGTYGYTF.

The V and J genes are TRBV6-1 and TRBJ1-1; a weak D match, TRBD1 (5 bases). Trimming took off 3 bases at V and 11 bases at J, with 10 bases between the two ends. The germline V gene encodes CDR1 MNHNS and CDR2 SASEGT. The CDR3 runs 11 residues. This CDR3 reads CASSEGRGAFF. In DNA form, the CDR3 reads TGTGCCAGCAGTGAGGGTCGGGGGGCTTTCTTT.

The CDR3 DNA is TGTGCCAGCAGCCCCGACCCTAGCCCATTCTACGAGCAGTACTTC. As protein: CASSPDPSPFYEQYF. J is TRBJ2-7 and V is TRBV7-6, with D possibly being TRBD2 (5 bases). Trimming cost V 5 bases and J 3 bases, with 17 bases left between them. This CDR3 spans 15 amino acids. CDR1 is SGHVS and CDR2 is FNYEAQ in the germline V gene.

This clone was detected once. The chain recombines TRBV19 with TRBJ2-3; 12 bases match TRBD2. CDR1 is LNHDA and CDR2 is SQIVND in the germline V gene (reference sequence). J was trimmed by 3 bases and V by 3 bases; bases with no gene match: 7. This CDR3 has 17 residues. CDR3 sequence (DNA): TGTGCCAGTAGTATGCCTGGACTAGCGGGAAGTACAGATACGCAGTATTTT. Protein sequence: CASSMPGLAGSTDTQYF. The full variable domain, with the rest looked up from reference TRBV19 and TRBJ2-3, is DGGITQSPKYLFRKEGQNVTLSCEQNLNHDAMYWYRQDPGQGLRLIYYSQIVNDFQKGDIAEGYSVSREKKESFPLTVTSAQKNPTAFYLCASSMPGLAGSTDTQYFGPGTRLTVL.

V gene TRBV2 combines with J gene TRBJ2-1; 8 bases are shared with TRBD1. CDR1 and CDR2 from the germline V gene are SNHLY and FYNNEI. The CDR3 runs to 15 residues. With V trimmed by 5 bases and J by 8 bases, 11 bases remained unmatched. The CDR3 loop reads CASSPQGQGADEQFF. As DNA, the CDR3 is TGTGCCAGCAGTCCACAAGGACAGGGCGCCGATGAGCAGTTCTTC.

The genes are TRBV6-1 and TRBJ2-1; TRBD2 is a possible D gene (5 bases). CDR1 is MNHNS and CDR2 is SASEGT in the germline V gene. CDR3 length equals 11 residues. V gave up 5 bases and J gave up 10 bases, with 9 bases separating them. CDR3 protein: CASSYAGEQFF. DNA for the CDR3: TGTGCCAGCAGTTACGCGGGCGAGCAGTTCTTC.

J is TRBJ1-3 and V is TRBV7-2; D is ambiguous. This CDR3 spans 16 amino acids. The germline V gene encodes CDR1 SGHTA and CDR2 FQGNSA. Between the trimmed V and J ends, which lost 1 base and 0 bases, there was a span of 10 bases. The CDR3 nucleotides are TGTGCCAGCAGCTTAGTAGGGTTGGGCTCTGGAAACACCATATATTTT. It yields the protein CASSLVGLGSGNTIYF. Full variable domain (missing parts from reference TRBV7-2 and TRBJ1-3): GAGVSQSPSNKVTEKGKDVELRCDPISGHTALYWYRQSLGQGLEFLIYFQGNSAPDKSGLPSDRFSAERTGGSVSTLTIQRTQQEDSAVYLCASSLVGLGSGNTIYFGEGSWLTVV.

The genes are TRBV6-5 and TRBJ2-5, with TRBD1 matching 11 bases. The germline V gene has CDR1 MNHEY and CDR2 SVGAGI. This CDR3 region has 14 residues. The trim removed 5 bases at V and 7 bases at J, leaving 6 bases unmatched. This CDR3 reads CASSTDRGHGTQYF. CDR3 in DNA: TGTGCCAGCAGTACGGACAGGGGGCATGGGACCCAGTACTTC.

V is TRBV7-2 and J is TRBJ2-7; 7 bases map to TRBD1. There are 13 residues in the CDR3. Germline V CDR1 and CDR2: SGHTA, FQGNSA. With 0 bases clipped from V and 9 bases from J, the junction kept 5 bases outside the gene matches. CDR3 sequence reads: CASSLAMDRLQYF. DNA for the CDR3: TGTGCCAGCAGCTTAGCGATGGACAGGCTGCAGTACTTC.

The rearrangement joins TRBV5-1 to TRBJ2-1, with a tentative D call TRBD2 (6 bases). Germline-derived CDR1 and CDR2 are SGHRS and YFSETQ. The CDR3 runs 15 residues. The ends were cut back, 2 bases at V and 9 bases at J, with 18 bases in the middle. The CDR3 region has the DNA TGCGCCAGCAGCTTTACTAGCCTCCCTCTCAGTGAGCAGTTCTTC. It yields the protein CASSFTSLPLSEQFF.

This clone was detected only a few times. The chain is built from TRBV13 and TRBJ2-1, with 8 bases fitting TRBD2. The CDR3 is 16 residues long. CDR1 is PRHDT and CDR2 is FYEKMQ in the germline V gene (reference sequence). V shed 2 bases, J shed 3 bases, and the junction held 6 bases outside the gene matches. CDR3 protein: CASSLIAGGHYNEQFF. CDR3 coding DNA: TGTGCCAGCAGCTTAATCGCGGGGGGTCACTACAATGAGCAGTTCTTC.

As to this clone: Sequence at one end of the junction differs from germline and may be a read error. The chain is built from TRBV5-1 and TRBJ2-7, with 8 bases that match TRBD1. Germline-derived CDR1 and CDR2 are SGHRS and YFSETQ. The CDR3 runs 14 residues. CDR3 in amino acids: CASSLRDRSSEQYF. The CDR3 coding sequence is TGCGCCAGCAGCTTGCGGGACAGGTCCTCCGAGCAGTACTTC.

This clone has just one count. V usage is TRBV6-5 and J usage is TRBJ2-1; 8 nucleotides line up with TRBD1. Germline V gives CDR1 MNHEY, CDR2 SVGAGI. CDR3 length: 14 residues. V shed 5 bases and J 9 bases; nucleotides not matched to a gene: 9. The CDR3 here is CASSTFDRGGEQFF. CDR3 nucleotides: TGTGCCAGCAGTACATTTGACAGGGGAGGTGAGCAGTTCTTC.

The chain recombines TRBV11-2 with TRBJ2-5, with D maybe TRBD1 (6 bases). CDR3 length: 16 residues. The V end was cut by 4 bases, the J end by 5 bases, with 20 bases between. The germline V gene has CDR1 SGHAT and CDR2 FQNNGV. The DNA of the CDR3 is TGTGCCAGCAGCTCGCTCCTAGGGGGTAGGCGGGAGACCCAGTACTTC. It codes for CASSSLLGGRRETQYF.

The chain joins TRBV7-8 to TRBJ1-2; 8 nucleotides agree with TRBD1. The CDR3 is 14 amino acids. With 0 bases clipped from V and 4 bases from J, the junction kept 1 base outside the gene matches. Germline lookup yields CDR1 SGHVS and CDR2 FQNEAQ. The CDR3 nucleotides read TGTGCCAGCAGCTTAGCACAGGGGGGCTATGGCTACACCTTC. Residues: CASSLAQGGYGYTF.

As DNA, the CDR3 is TGTGCCATCAGTGACGTCTCTGGGGCCAACGTCCTGACTTTC. Translating gives CAISDVSGANVLTF. The chain is built from TRBV10-3 and TRBJ2-6; unclear D gene. Germline V lookup: CDR1 ENHRY, CDR2 SYGVKD. The CDR3 consists of 14 residues. V lost 3 bases and J 0 bases, leaving 3 bases between the germline ends.

The chain carries TRBV6-5 and TRBJ2-5; 8 nucleotides line up with TRBD1. The CDR3 is 15 residues long. Germline V gene sequence: CDR1 MNHEY, CDR2 SVGAGI. The trim removed 2 bases at V and 5 bases at J, leaving 7 bases unmatched. The DNA for the CDR3 is TGTGCCAGCAGTTACCAGGCAGGGGGCAAGGAGACCCAGTACTTC. Amino acids: CASSYQAGGKETQYF.

The chain combines TRBV9 with TRBJ2-7; D remains ambiguous. The V gene's germline CDR1 is SGDLS and CDR2 YYNGEE. This CDR3 region has 18 residues. V lost 2 bases, J lost 3 bases, and 24 bases lay in between. The CDR3 DNA reads TGTGCCAGCAGCGTGAAATACGTCGACCGCGGTAAGGGCTACGAGCAGTACTTC. Translation: CASSVKYVDRGKGYEQYF.

The chain is built from TRBV6-4 and TRBJ2-1; D perhaps matches TRBD1 (6 bases). Germline CDR1 is MRHNA and CDR2 is SNTAGT. V gave up 0 bases and J gave up 4 bases, with 10 bases separating them. CDR3 length equals 15 residues. The CDR3 DNA reads TGTGCCAGCAGTGACTCAGGGCAGGGGTACAATGAGCAGTTCTTC. Translation gives CASSDSGQGYNEQFF.

This clone was detected once. This chain joins TRBV27 and TRBJ1-1; D remains unclear. This CDR3 is built from 15 residues. CDR1 MNHEY and CDR2 SMNVEV come from the germline V gene (reference sequence). V dropped 6 bases and J dropped 2 bases, with 16 bases sitting between them. CDR3 in DNA: TGTGCCAGCAGCAAAAGGCCCGAGGGTAACACTGAAGCTTTCTTT. Encoded protein: CASSKRPEGNTEAFF.

The chain recombines TRBV19 with TRBJ2-1; D unclear. This CDR3 has 11 amino acids. V was clipped by 8 bases and J by 2 bases, with 4 bases between them. CDR1 is LNHDA and CDR2 is SQIVND in the germline V gene (reference sequence). The CDR3: CASRAYNEQFF. In DNA, the CDR3 is TGTGCCAGTCGGGCCTACAATGAGCAGTTCTTC.

The V and J genes are TRBV5-1 and TRBJ2-2; perhaps TRBD2 as D (6 bases). Trimming took off 4 bases at V and 5 bases at J, with 18 bases between the two ends. The CDR3 sequence is 16 residues long. CDR1 and CDR2 from the germline V gene are SGHRS and YFSETQ. CDR3 sequence reads: CASSRAGGSGTGELFF. Here the CDR3 DNA reads TGCGCCAGCAGCCGAGCAGGAGGGTCGGGGACCGGGGAGCTGTTTTTT.

CDR3 DNA sequence: TGTGCCAGCAGCCAAGCTACCCAAGAGACCCAGTACTTC. Translating gives CASSQATQETQYF. The chain has TRBV4-2 and TRBJ2-5; D unclear. The germline V gene has CDR1 LGHNA and CDR2 YNFKEQ. The CDR3 has 13 amino acids. The germline V and J ends were trimmed by 1 base and 1 base, with 4 bases remaining between them.